This T cell receptor beta chain was identified in a study of CD8 T cells in ankylosing spondylitis. Whole-study findings and limits: The study identified a TCR beta motif of eight highly homologous variants that appeared characteristic of ankylosing spondylitis blood.

Germline V lookup: CDR1 SGDLS, CDR2 YYNGEE. The CDR3 length is 15 residues. V was pared by 4 bases and J by 3 bases, with 16 bases between. This clonotype has at least ten counts. The antigen remains undetermined. With molecular barcodes, quantitative 5'-RACE was used to make the TCR beta libraries. TCRdb re-called the 5' RACE reads with MiXCR, one entry per CDR3 protein. The repertoire has approximately 45,000 distinct CDR3 sequences, 3.5% to 4% of them found once; the top ten carry over 3%. Material: blood, either unsorted or a sorted T cell fraction (not recorded which). The rearrangement joins TRBV9 to TRBJ2-5; unclear D gene. The sequence was obtained from a female donor with ankylosing spondylitis or in good health (not recorded which). The CDR3 reads CASSPRLEAKETQYF. The CDR3 nucleotides read TGTGCCAGCAGCCCCCGTCTAGAGGCTAAAGAGACCCAGTACTTC.